The 25 T cell receptor beta chains given below trace back to one sample, sequenced in a study of ipilimumab plus nivolumab after autologous stem cell transplantation. TCRdb's copy holds only in-frame clones and misses some; the assay was immunoSEQ multiplex PCR. The sample has about 9,700 clones; nearly 80% are singletons. This specimen consisted of PBMCs, obtained in a trial of ipilimumab plus nivolumab as post-transplant consolidation. Source of these receptors: a male donor with diffuse large B-cell lymphoma.

The CDR3 protein is CASGKTGLDVGELFF. The CDR3 DNA follows: TGTGCCAGCGGAAAAACGGGACTAGACGTCGGGGAGCTGTTTTTT. This chain joins TRBV28 and TRBJ2-2; 8 bases agree with TRBD2. CDR3 length: 15 amino acids. The V gene's germline CDR1 is MDHEN and CDR2 SYDVKM. V dropped 8 bases and J dropped 7; count of bases not matched to a gene: 12.

V gene TRBV2 combines with J gene TRBJ1-4, with 7 positions matching TRBD1. The V and J ends lost 6 bases and 7 bases, in that order; junction bases with no gene match: 11. The CDR3 is 15 amino acids. Germline V gene sequence: CDR1 SNHLY, CDR2 FYNNEI. Written as DNA, the CDR3 is TGTGCCAGCAGCCGCCCTGACAGGGAAAGTGAAAAACTGTTTTTT. Its protein product is CASSRPDRESEKLFF.

The CDR3 loop is CAWSLAGGAYEQFF. The CDR3 DNA sequence: TGTGCCTGGAGCCTAGCGGGGGGGGCGTATGAGCAGTTCTTC. J is TRBJ2-1 and V is TRBV30, with 12 bases that match TRBD2. With 3 bases clipped from V and 8 bases from J, the junction kept 5 bases outside the gene matches. This CDR3 spans 14 amino acids. Germline V gene sequence: CDR1 GTSNPN, CDR2 SVGIG (reference sequence).

This clone was detected a few times. J is TRBJ1-2 and V is TRBV5-4; D ambiguous. The CDR3 consists of 12 residues. The germline gives CDR1 SGHNT, CDR2 YYREEE (reference sequence). The V end was cut by 3 bases, the J end by 6 bases, with 9 bases between. Here the CDR3 DNA reads TGTGCCAGCAGCTCCCCCCAGGATGGCTACACCTTC. Its translation is CASSSPQDGYTF.

In its sample, this clone was seen once. The limits of the CDR3 on the DNA are not certain, so only TCRdb's listed CDR3 is given. Here the CDR3 reads CASSLSISGPGEQYF. V gene TRBV7-2 combines with J gene TRBJ2-7. Germline CDR1 is SGHTA and CDR2 is FQGNSA. The CDR3 is 15 amino acids in total, end residues counted.

J is TRBJ2-1 and V is TRBV5-1, with D possibly being TRBD1 or TRBD2 (5 bases each). Deletions cut 4 bases from V and 15 bases from J, with 20 bases between. The CDR3 is made up of 13 amino acids. The germline V gene has CDR1 SGHRS and CDR2 YFSETQ. CDR3 region: CASSPDPSSGAFF. CDR3 sequence (DNA): TGCGCCAGCAGCCCCGACCCCAGCTCCGGGGCGTTCTTC.

The chain couples TRBV5-1 to TRBJ2-5; D gene ambiguous. Trimming pared 0 bases from V and 5 bases from J, leaving 8 bases between. In germline, CDR1 is SGHRS, CDR2 YFSETQ. The CDR3 extends over 13 amino acids. The CDR3 DNA is TGCGCCAGCAGCTTGGGTTCCTGGGAGACCCAGTACTTC. Its translation is CASSLGSWETQYF.

The chain is built from TRBV5-1 and TRBJ2-7; the D is unclear. Trimming stripped 0 bases from V and 3 bases from J, with 10 bases between. CDR1 is SGHRS, CDR2 YFSETQ, per germline. The CDR3 loop spans 14 amino acids. CDR3 coding DNA: TGCGCCAGCAGCTTGGCTGGAGTTGACTACGAGCAGTACTTC. Encoded protein: CASSLAGVDYEQYF.

This sequence joins TRBV2 and TRBJ2-7, with D unresolved. Germline V gives CDR1 SNHLY, CDR2 FYNNEI. The V end was cut by 6 bases, the J end by 2 bases, with 2 bases between. The CDR3 is made up of 10 amino acids. CDR3 sequence reads: CASSPYEQYF. CDR3 in DNA: TGTGCCAGCAGCCCCTACGAGCAGTACTTC.

As DNA, the CDR3 is TGTGCCAGCAGTTTGTTTGGGGGGGCCACTGAAGCTTTCTTT. It translates to CASSLFGGATEAFF. The chain is built from TRBV28 and TRBJ1-1, with D possibly TRBD1 on 6 matching bases. Per germline, CDR1 MDHEN and CDR2 SYDVKM. The CDR3 spans 14 residues. Trimming took 3 bases from V and 4 from J, leaving 12 bases between them. Combining the CDR3 with reference TRBV28 and TRBJ1-1 gives the whole variable domain DVKVTQSSRYLVKRTGEKVFLECVQDMDHENMFWYRQDPGLGLRLIYFSYDVKMKEKGDIPEGYSVSREKKERFSLILESASTNQTSMYLCASSLFGGATEAFFGQGTRLTVV.

This clone was detected only once. The genes are TRBV4-1 and TRBJ2-5; the D gene is possibly TRBD1 (5 bases). The germline V and J ends were trimmed by 0 bases and 5 bases, with 13 bases remaining between them. The CDR3 length is 15 residues. Germline V gene lookup returns CDR1 MGHRA and CDR2 YSYEKL. The CDR3 sequence is CASSQDRRGRETQYF. In nucleotides, the CDR3 is TGCGCCAGCAGCCAAGATCGAAGGGGCAGGGAGACCCAGTACTTC.

The J gene is TRBJ2-2, the V gene TRBV2; tentative D call: TRBD2 (5 bases). V was cut by 7 bases and J by 6 bases, with 12 bases left in between. The CDR3 runs 13 residues. Germline CDR1 SNHLY, CDR2 FYNNEI. The CDR3 bases are TGTGCCAGCACTCGAGGGTTATCCGGGGAGCTGTTTTTT. The encoded protein is CASTRGLSGELFF.

This clone showed up just once. The V gene is TRBV6-5, the J gene TRBJ2-2; D gene ambiguous. The length of the CDR3 is 14 residues. V dropped 6 bases and J dropped 3 bases, with 11 bases sitting between them. CDR1 is MNHEY and CDR2 is SVGAGI in the germline V gene. CDR3 region: CASSKGPYTGELFF. CDR3 coding DNA: TGTGCCAGCAGCAAGGGCCCTTACACCGGGGAGCTGTTTTTT.

The gene calls are TRBV9 and TRBJ1-1, with D tentatively TRBD1 (6 bases). The CDR3 totals 14 residues. CDR1 is SGDLS, CDR2 YYNGEE, per germline. Trimming pared 4 bases from V and 11 bases from J, leaving 21 bases between. In DNA form, the CDR3 reads TGTGCCAGCAGCCCAAGGGTAGGGGGAAGTTACGCTTTCTTT. As protein: CASSPRVGGSYAFF.

CDR3 sequence: CASGGEVVDSSYNEQFF. The CDR3 nucleotides read TGTGCCAGCGGCGGGGAAGTAGTGGATAGCTCCTACAATGAGCAGTTCTTC. The chain carries TRBV7-6 and TRBJ2-1, with D perhaps TRBD2 (6 bases). V shed 8 bases and J shed 0 bases, with 20 bases lying between them. CDR1 is SGHVS, CDR2 FNYEAQ, per germline. The CDR3 has 17 residues.

The rearrangement uses TRBV9 and TRBJ2-2; D gene uncertain. V lost 0 bases, J lost 7 bases, and 4 bases lay in between. The CDR3 totals 12 residues. From germline, CDR1 is SGDLS and CDR2 YYNGEE. DNA of the CDR3: TGTGCCAGCAGCGTAGGGGGCGGGGAGCTGTTTTTT. This translates into CASSVGGGELFF.

The rearrangement joins TRBV18 to TRBJ2-2; TRBD1 or TRBD2 may be the D gene (6 bases each). V lost 5 bases and J lost 8, with 9 bases in between. The germline CDR1 and CDR2 sequences are KGHSH and LQKENI. CDR3 length: 12 amino acids. CDR3 sequence reads: CASSAGTGELFF. For the CDR3, the DNA is TGTGCCAGCTCAGCGGGGACAGGGGAGCTGTTTTTT.

This chain links TRBV6-6 with TRBJ1-2, with a possible D match to TRBD1 (5 bases). The CDR3 runs to 13 residues. Germline CDR1 MNHNY, CDR2 SVGAGI (reference sequence). In nucleotides, the CDR3 is TGTGCAGTTCTCGCCGGGGGACACTATGGCTACACCTTC. Translating it yields CAVLAGGHYGYTF.

The V call is TRBV5-1, the J call TRBJ2-7; a weak D match, TRBD1 (6 bases). In germline, CDR1 is SGHRS, CDR2 YFSETQ. The CDR3 covers 18 residues. V was cut by 4 bases and J by 2 bases, with 25 bases left in between. The CDR3 DNA is TGCGCCAGCAGCCAACCCGGGCGGAGGACAGAGGGAGCCTACGAGCAGTACTTC. Encoded protein: CASSQPGRRTEGAYEQYF.

The rearrangement links TRBV7-9 to TRBJ2-7; a weak D match, TRBD2 (5 bases). CDR1 SEHNR and CDR2 FQNEAQ come from the germline V gene (reference sequence). Trimming left V 3 bases short and J 5 bases short, with 17 bases between. The CDR3 loop spans 15 amino acids. CDR3 in amino acids: CASSLTGSDSDEQYF. DNA of the CDR3: TGTGCCAGCAGCTTGACGGGTTCGGACTCTGACGAGCAGTACTTC.

The chain has TRBV2 and TRBJ2-1; possibly TRBD2 for D (7 bases). V dropped 4 bases and J dropped 10 bases, with 14 bases sitting between them. The V gene's germline CDR1 is SNHLY and CDR2 FYNNEI. The CDR3 length is 13 residues. The CDR3 nucleotides are TGTGCCAGCAGTGTCGTGGGGGGGCGAGAGCAGTTCTTC. The encoded protein is CASSVVGGREQFF. Variable domain in full (rest from reference TRBV2 and TRBJ2-1): EPEVTQTPSHQVTQMGQEVILRCVPISNHLYFYWYRQILGQKVEFLVSFYNNEISEKSEIFDDQFSVERPDGSNFTLKIRSTKLEDSAMYFCASSVVGGREQFFGPGTRLTVL.

V gene TRBV6-1 combines with J gene TRBJ2-4, with D perhaps TRBD1 (6 bases). Trimming took off 2 bases at V and 6 bases at J, with 23 bases between the two ends. This CDR3 has 18 amino acids. Germline V gene sequence: CDR1 MNHNS, CDR2 SASEGT. The chain's CDR3 is CASSELSVGHAGRNIQYF. The CDR3 nucleotides are TGTGCCAGCAGTGAACTTTCGGTGGGACACGCAGGGAGAAACATTCAGTACTTC.

V is TRBV6-6 and J is TRBJ2-7, with 9 nucleotides matching TRBD1. CDR3 size: 14 residues. Looked up from germline, CDR1 is MNHNY and CDR2 is SVGAGI (reference sequence). Trimming removed 4 bases from V and 3 bases from J; junction bases left unmatched: 4. Here the CDR3 reads CASSFPGQGYEQYF. CDR3 coding DNA: TGTGCCAGCAGTTTCCCGGGACAGGGCTACGAGCAGTACTTC.

This clone was found once. This chain connects TRBV9 to TRBJ2-7; possibly TRBD1 or TRBD2 for D (5 bases each). Germline V lookup: CDR1 SGDLS, CDR2 YYNGEE. The length of the CDR3 is 15 residues. The V and J ends lost 0 bases and 3 bases respectively, with 13 bases between them. CDR3 sequence reads: CASSVGGFTGYEQYF. The CDR3 DNA is TGTGCCAGCAGCGTAGGGGGGTTCACCGGCTACGAGCAGTACTTC.

This clone was found a few times. V gene TRBV4-2 combines with J gene TRBJ1-2; D not resolved. V was pared by 1 base and J by 4 bases, with 10 bases between. CDR1 is LGHNA and CDR2 is YNFKEQ in the germline V gene. This CDR3 is 14 amino acids long. DNA of the CDR3: TGTGCCAGCAGCCAAGGCCCGAATGGCTATGGCTACACCTTC. Translation: CASSQGPNGYGYTF.